The 27 T cell receptor beta chains below were found in one sample sequenced in a study of naive and memory T cell subsets. The study, taken as a whole, reports: Especially in CD8 cells, naive repertoires contained a few larger clonotypes, possibly CD45RA-re-expressing memory cells.

Their antigens remain unidentified. Both TRBC1 and TRBC2 were covered by a beta constant-region primer of two equimolar oligonucleotides. Ligated cDNA was amplified by four rounds of PCR with nested alpha and beta constant-region primers and SP2. TCRdb redid the calling of the UMI-ligation and nested PCR reads with MiXCR, one entry per CDR3 protein. The sample has approximately 150,000 distinct CDR3 sequences; approximately 20% are singletons. The specimen sequenced was naive CD8+ T cells from blood. The receptor set was obtained from a human donor in good health.

The rearrangement uses TRBV29-1 and TRBJ1-6; D gene uncertain. This CDR3 has 10 amino acids. V gave up 3 bases and J gave up 19 bases, with 13 bases separating them. CDR1 and CDR2 (germline): SQVTM, ANQGSEA. In nucleotides, the CDR3 is TGCAGCGTTGAGGTCCCCGGACGACACTTT. Protein sequence: CSVEVPGRHF.

This clonotype was counted between two and nine times. The chain employs TRBV28 and TRBJ2-7; TRBD1 matches 7 bases. The V gene end was trimmed by 4 bases and the J gene end by 2 bases; junction bases not matched to a gene: 11. Germline V gene sequence: CDR1 MDHEN, CDR2 SYDVKM. The CDR3 runs to 16 residues. The CDR3 is CASSSKFRDRPYEQYF. CDR3 nucleotide sequence: TGTGCCAGCAGTTCAAAATTCCGGGACAGACCCTACGAGCAGTACTTC.

The chain joins TRBV9 to TRBJ2-3; TRBD1 agrees at 7 bases. CDR1 is SGDLS and CDR2 is YYNGEE in the germline V gene. Trimming took 0 bases from V and 3 from J; bases not matched to a gene: 7. The CDR3 sequence is 16 residues long. CDR3 protein: CASSVVIGGTTDTQYF. The CDR3 DNA reads as TGTGCCAGCAGCGTAGTTATAGGGGGCACGACAGATACGCAGTATTTT.

This clonotype came up many times. CDR3 protein: CASSLFGTANYGYTF. CDR3 DNA sequence: TGTGCCAGCAGTTTATTTGGGACAGCTAACTATGGCTACACCTTC. V gene TRBV28 combines with J gene TRBJ1-2; TRBD1 matches at 7 bases. There are 15 residues in the CDR3. Looked up from germline, CDR1 is MDHEN and CDR2 is SYDVKM. V shed 1 base and J 0 bases; nucleotides not matched to a gene: 2.

This clonotype was counted between two and nine times. The chain is built from TRBV6-5 and TRBJ2-1, with TRBD2 matching over 12 bases. The V gene end was trimmed by 2 bases and the J gene end by 0 bases; junction bases not matched to a gene: 2. CDR1 and CDR2 (germline): MNHEY, SVGAGI. The CDR3 totals 17 residues. DNA for the CDR3: TGTGCCAGCAGTTACCAGACTAGCGGGAGCTCCTACAATGAGCAGTTCTTC. Protein: CASSYQTSGSSYNEQFF.

V gene TRBV29-1 combines with J gene TRBJ1-2, with 7 bases that match TRBD1. CDR1 and CDR2 (germline): SQVTM, ANQGSEA. This CDR3 spans 13 amino acids. The ends lost 2 bases at V and 4 bases at J; junction bases unmatched: 4. The CDR3 nucleotides are TGCAGCGTTGAACGGCAGGGGGTCTATGGCTACACCTTC. Amino acid sequence: CSVERQGVYGYTF.

The chain recombines TRBV6-5 with TRBJ2-4, with 7 nucleotides matching TRBD2. The CDR3 sequence is 18 residues long. Germline V gene lookup returns CDR1 MNHEY and CDR2 SVGAGI. With V trimmed by 4 bases and J by 3 bases, 15 bases remained unmatched. This CDR3 is CASSFALPWEGNKNIQYF. The CDR3 DNA sequence: TGTGCCAGCAGTTTCGCACTACCCTGGGAGGGAAACAAAAACATTCAGTACTTC.

This clonotype was picked up a small number of times. The chain carries TRBV5-1 and TRBJ2-1, with TRBD1 as a possible D gene (6 bases). Trimming removed 2 bases at V and 6 bases at J, with 9 bases between. Germline V lookup: CDR1 SGHRS, CDR2 YFSETQ. The CDR3 extends over 13 amino acids. This chain's CDR3 is CASSFLQGNEQFF. CDR3 bases: TGCGCCAGCAGCTTCTTACAGGGCAATGAGCAGTTCTTC.

This clonotype was detected only a few times. The rearrangement uses TRBV4-1 and TRBJ2-7; 8 nucleotides match TRBD2. Trimming removed 1 base from V and 1 base from J; junction bases left unmatched: 3. The CDR3 has 15 amino acids. The germline V gene has CDR1 MGHRA and CDR2 YSYEKL. The CDR3 loop reads CASSQAREGSYEQYF. The CDR3 bases are TGCGCCAGCAGCCAAGCCCGGGAGGGGTCCTACGAGCAGTACTTC.

This clonotype was counted between two and nine times. The CDR3 protein is CSVSGTSSNQPQHF. DNA for the CDR3: TGCAGCGTCTCCGGGACATCTAGCAATCAGCCCCAGCATTTT. This chain connects TRBV29-1 to TRBJ1-5; tentatively, D is TRBD1 (6 bases). Per germline, CDR1 SQVTM and CDR2 ANQGSEA. CDR3 length equals 14 residues. The V end was cut by 6 bases, the J end by 0 bases, with 12 bases between.

This clonotype turned up a few times. The J gene is TRBJ2-5, the V gene TRBV28, with TRBD1 as a possible D gene (6 bases). The V gene's germline CDR1 is MDHEN and CDR2 SYDVKM. Trimming shortened V by 10 bases and J by 5 bases, and 17 bases separated the two germline ends. There are 13 residues in the CDR3. In DNA, the CDR3 is TGTGCCACCGCCTCAGGGGTATGGGAGACCCAGTACTTC. Amino acids: CATASGVWETQYF.

This clonotype has a handful of counts. The chain combines TRBV6-5 with TRBJ1-3; no firm D call. The CDR3 loop spans 13 amino acids. The germline V gene has CDR1 MNHEY and CDR2 SVGAGI. Trimming removed 6 bases from V and 0 bases from J, with 6 bases in between. The CDR3 nucleotides read TGTGCCAGCAGCAGAGTCTCTGGAAACACCATATATTTT. This codes for CASSRVSGNTIYF.

This chain joins TRBV27 and TRBJ2-3; D unresolved. Trimming took off 0 bases at V and 4 bases at J, with 5 bases between the two ends. In germline, CDR1 is MNHEY, CDR2 SMNVEV (reference sequence). This CDR3 has 13 residues. This CDR3 is CASSLSWPDTQYF. CDR3 coding DNA: TGTGCCAGCAGTTTATCCTGGCCAGATACGCAGTATTTT.

This clonotype was counted between two and nine times. This chain joins TRBV7-8 and TRBJ1-5, with D perhaps matching TRBD1 (6 bases). The CDR3 runs to 14 residues. V shed 2 bases and J shed 7 bases, with 12 bases lying between them. Per germline, CDR1 SGHVS and CDR2 FQNEAQ. The CDR3 bases are TGTGCCAGCAGCTTATCGGGGGCCCGACAGCCCCAGCATTTT. This translates into CASSLSGARQPQHF.

This chain links TRBV7-6 with TRBJ2-5; maybe TRBD2 (5 bases). The CDR3 has 14 residues. The ends were cut back, 0 bases at V and 2 bases at J, with 7 bases in the middle. CDR1 and CDR2 from the germline V gene are SGHVS and FNYEAQ. CDR3: CASSLAGGQETQYF. CDR3 sequence (DNA): TGTGCCAGCAGCTTAGCGGGCGGGCAAGAGACCCAGTACTTC.

In this sample, this clonotype turned up a few times. This rearrangement joins TRBV29-1 to TRBJ2-7, with no clear D. The CDR3 covers 15 residues. V lost 1 base and J lost 4, with 17 bases in between. Germline V gene sequence: CDR1 SQVTM, CDR2 ANQGSEA. CDR3: CSVEVVALPIYEQYF. Written as DNA, the CDR3 is TGCAGCGTTGAAGTGGTGGCACTGCCGATTTACGAGCAGTACTTC.

This clonotype was picked up a small number of times. V usage is TRBV7-9 and J usage is TRBJ1-1; D not certain. CDR1 SEHNR and CDR2 FQNEAQ come from the germline V gene (reference sequence). V was cut by 5 bases and J by 1 base, with 14 bases left in between. This CDR3 region has 15 residues. CDR3 sequence (DNA): TGTGCCAGCAGCGACTCTCGGGGAACGAACACTGAAGCTTTCTTT. Translating it yields CASSDSRGTNTEAFF.

In this sample, this clonotype turned up a few times. The chain combines TRBV29-1 with TRBJ2-7, with 7 bases identical to TRBD1. CDR1 is SQVTM and CDR2 is ANQGSEA in the germline V gene. Trimming cost V 7 bases and J 2 bases; bases outside gene matches: 11. The CDR3 has 14 residues. The CDR3 protein is CSATGHDRAYEQYF. In nucleotides, the CDR3 is TGCAGCGCCACCGGCCACGACAGGGCCTACGAGCAGTACTTC.

This clonotype was observed at least ten times. CDR3 DNA sequence: TGTGCCAGCAGACTTGTAGGGGTGGATACTGAAGCTTTCTTT. This encodes CASRLVGVDTEAFF. The chain has TRBV27 and TRBJ1-1; D possibly corresponds to TRBD1 (5 bases). Germline CDR1 and CDR2: MNHEY and SMNVEV (reference sequence). The CDR3 is 14 amino acids. V was clipped by 6 bases and J by 5 bases, with 16 bases between them.

This clonotype was counted at least ten times. The rearrangement links TRBV29-1 to TRBJ1-1, with a tentative D call TRBD1 (6 bases). V was shortened by 0 bases and J by 3 bases, with 14 bases between the two germline ends. Germline CDR1 reads SQVTM; CDR2 reads ANQGSEA. This CDR3 contains 15 residues. The CDR3 spells CSVEDLGRGYTEAFF. The CDR3 coding sequence is TGCAGCGTTGAAGATCTCGGCAGGGGATACACTGAAGCTTTCTTT.

V is TRBV28 and J is TRBJ2-7; no clear D. This CDR3 has 16 amino acids. Deletions cut 1 base from V and 3 bases from J, with 16 bases between. Germline-derived CDR1 and CDR2 are MDHEN and SYDVKM. CDR3 nucleotide sequence: TGTGCCAGCAGTTTATCCCAGCTTGGGGTGAACTACGAGCAGTACTTC. Translating gives CASSLSQLGVNYEQYF.

This clonotype was detected only a few times. The chain couples TRBV9 to TRBJ2-1; D is unclear. This CDR3 has 15 residues. Germline CDR1 is SGDLS and CDR2 is YYNGEE. With 4 bases removed from V and 1 base from J, the gap between germline ends came to 12 bases. Written as DNA, the CDR3 is TGTGCCAGCAGCCCCCGCGCCGGGTCCTACAATGAGCAGTTCTTC. This codes for CASSPRAGSYNEQFF.

About this clonotype itself: The CDR3 carries no conserved terminal phenylalanine or tryptophan, so it likely arises from a read error. The V call is TRBV28, the J call TRBJ2-1; 7 bases are shared with TRBD2. Trimming took 6 bases from V and 6 from J; bases not matched to a gene: 20. This CDR3 is built from 18 residues. Germline V CDR1 and CDR2: MDHEN, SYDVKM. The CDR3 DNA follows: TGTGCCAGCAGCTTGGAGATGGATGGGGCTAGCGGTCTCAATGAGCAGTTCTCC. It specifies CASSLEMDGASGLNEQFS.

This clonotype was observed a few times. The chain carries TRBV9 and TRBJ1-3, with unresolved D. The V and J ends lost 0 bases and 0 bases respectively, with 10 bases between them. The CDR3 extends over 16 amino acids. Germline CDR1 SGDLS, CDR2 YYNGEE. The CDR3 DNA reads TGTGCCAGCAGCGTAGAAGGCAGTAACTCTGGAAACACCATATATTTT. Translating gives CASSVEGSNSGNTIYF.

The CDR3 DNA is TGTGCCAGCAGCTCCCAGGTGGGGACTGAAGCTTTCTTT. Translation gives CASSSQVGTEAFF. This chain uses TRBV7-3 with TRBJ1-1; D ambiguous. Trimming left V 4 bases short and J 5 bases short, with 11 bases between. Per the germline V gene, CDR1 is SGHTA and CDR2 is FQGTGA. This CDR3 spans 13 amino acids.

The V gene is TRBV11-2, the J gene TRBJ2-7; the D call may be TRBD1 or TRBD2 (5 bases each). CDR3 length: 17 residues. The V and J ends lost 6 bases and 1 base respectively, with 22 bases between them. The germline CDR1 and CDR2 sequences are SGHAT and FQNNGV. For the CDR3, the DNA is TGTGCCAGCAGATCAAGGGACGCCAGTTCCTTTTCCTACGAGCAGTACTTC. Its translation: CASRSRDASSFSYEQYF.

The gene calls are TRBV9 and TRBJ2-7; 9 positions match TRBD2. Germline loops: CDR1 SGDLS, CDR2 YYNGEE. V shed 0 bases and J 7 bases; nucleotides not matched to a gene: 5. This CDR3 region has 14 residues. CDR3 sequence reads: CASSVESLAGEQYF. The CDR3, as DNA: TGTGCCAGCAGCGTAGAGTCCCTAGCGGGGGAGCAGTACTTC.